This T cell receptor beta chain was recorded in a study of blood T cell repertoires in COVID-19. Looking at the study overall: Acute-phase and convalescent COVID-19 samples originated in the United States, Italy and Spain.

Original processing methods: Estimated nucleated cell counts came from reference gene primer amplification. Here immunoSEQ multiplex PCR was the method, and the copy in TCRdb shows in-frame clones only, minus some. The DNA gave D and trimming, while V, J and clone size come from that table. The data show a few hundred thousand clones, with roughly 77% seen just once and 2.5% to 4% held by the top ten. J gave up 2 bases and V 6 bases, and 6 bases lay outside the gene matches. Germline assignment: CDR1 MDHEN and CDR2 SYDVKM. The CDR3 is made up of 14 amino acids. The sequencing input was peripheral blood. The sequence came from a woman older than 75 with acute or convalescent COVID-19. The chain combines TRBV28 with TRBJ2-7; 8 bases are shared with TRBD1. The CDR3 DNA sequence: TGTGCCAGCAGGGCAACAGGGGGGACCTACGAGCAGTACTTC. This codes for CASRATGGTYEQYF. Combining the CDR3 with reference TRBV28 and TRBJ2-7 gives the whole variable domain DVKVTQSSRYLVKRTGEKVFLECVQDMDHENMFWYRQDPGLGLRLIYFSYDVKMKEKGDIPEGYSVSREKKERFSLILESASTNQTSMYLCASRATGGTYEQYFGPGTRLTVT.